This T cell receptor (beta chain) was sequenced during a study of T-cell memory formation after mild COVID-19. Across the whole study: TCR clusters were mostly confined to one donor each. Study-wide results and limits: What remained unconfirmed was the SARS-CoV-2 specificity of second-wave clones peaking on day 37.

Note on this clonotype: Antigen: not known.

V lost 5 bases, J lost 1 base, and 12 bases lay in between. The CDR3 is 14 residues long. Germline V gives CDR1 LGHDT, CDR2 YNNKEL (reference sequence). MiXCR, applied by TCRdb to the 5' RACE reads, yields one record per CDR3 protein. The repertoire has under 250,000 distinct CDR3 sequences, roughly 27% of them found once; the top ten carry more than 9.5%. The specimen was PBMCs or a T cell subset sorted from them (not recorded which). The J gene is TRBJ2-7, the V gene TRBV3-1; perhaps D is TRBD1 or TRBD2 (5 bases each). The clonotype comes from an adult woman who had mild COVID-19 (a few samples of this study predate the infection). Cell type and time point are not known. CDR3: CASSTDGGSYEQYF. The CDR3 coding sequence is TGTGCCAGCAGCACGGATGGGGGTTCCTACGAGCAGTACTTC.